Below, one T cell receptor (beta chain) is given with its context. The data are from a study of blood T cell repertoires in COVID-19. Study summary: Some COVID-19 samples were acute and others convalescent; all came from the United States, Italy and Spain. Sources were T cells, B-cell-depleted T cells, or PBMCs; the material itself was cDNA or gDNA.

Trimming removed 0 bases from V and 6 bases from J, with 15 bases in between. The CDR3 runs 15 residues. The germline CDR1 and CDR2 sequences are SQVTM and ANQGSEA. In the original workflow: Reference gene primer amplification in the assay estimated nucleated cell counts. Method: immunoSEQ multiplex PCR; TCRdb's copy keeps in-frame clones and lacks some. That table supplies the V and J calls and clone size; D and trimming were determined from the DNA. The sample lists about 160,000 clones; approximately 81% were seen once. The chain links TRBV29-1 to TRBJ2-1; a weak D match, TRBD2 (7 bases). The source of this sequence is a human donor with acute or convalescent COVID-19. The donor label of this sample is uncertain. Sample: peripheral blood. CDR3 nucleotide sequence: TGCAGCGTTGAAGATCAAGGGGGGGGTGGCAATGAGCAGTTCTTC. It encodes CSVEDQGGGGNEQFF.